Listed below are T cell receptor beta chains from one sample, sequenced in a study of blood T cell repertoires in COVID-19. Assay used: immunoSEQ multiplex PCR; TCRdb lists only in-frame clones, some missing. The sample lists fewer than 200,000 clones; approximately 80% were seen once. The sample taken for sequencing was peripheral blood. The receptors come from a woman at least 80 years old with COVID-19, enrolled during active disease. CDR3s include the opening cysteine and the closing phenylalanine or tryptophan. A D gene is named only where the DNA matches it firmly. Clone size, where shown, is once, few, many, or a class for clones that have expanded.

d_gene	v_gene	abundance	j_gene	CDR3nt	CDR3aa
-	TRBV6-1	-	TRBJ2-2	TGTGCCAGCAGTGACCAGGGTCTGGGCACCGGGGAGCTGTTTTTT	CASSDQGLGTGELFF
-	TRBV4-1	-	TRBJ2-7	TGCGCCAGCAGCCAATTGCAGGGGCTCTACGAGCAGTACTTC	CASSQLQGLYEQYF
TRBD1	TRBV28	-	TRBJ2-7	TGTGCCAGCAGTTTTTTACAGGGGATGGGCTTCTCCTACGAGCAGTACTTC	CASSFLQGMGFSYEQYF
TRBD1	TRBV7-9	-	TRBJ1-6	TGTGCCAGCAGCCCCCGGACAGGGGGCATGGCACCCCTCCACTTT	CASSPRTGGMAPLHF
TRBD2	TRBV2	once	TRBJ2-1	TGTGCCAGCAAACCTAGCGGGGGTTATAATGAGCAGTTCTTC	CASKPSGGYNEQFF
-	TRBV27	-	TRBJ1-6	TGTGCCAGCAGTTTACCAAGATACGAAGAGCCAACCTATAATTCACCCCTCCACTTT	CASSLPRYEEPTYNSPLHF
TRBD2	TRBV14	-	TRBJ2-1	TGTGCCAGCAGCCAAACACTAGCGGGGACTTCCTACAATGAGCAGTTCTTC	CASSQTLAGTSYNEQFF
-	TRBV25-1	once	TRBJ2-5	TGTGCCAGCAGTGAAAGGGCACCTCTACTAGGTGGGGAGACCCAGTACTTC	CASSERAPLLGGETQYF
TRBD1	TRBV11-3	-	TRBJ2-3	TGTGCCAGCAGCTTGGGACAGTCCGGAGATACGCAGTATTTT	CASSLGQSGDTQYF
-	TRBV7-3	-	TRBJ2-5	TGTGCCAGCAGCTCGACAGCTCGAGAGACCCAGTACTTC	CASSSTARETQYF
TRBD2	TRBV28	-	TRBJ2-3	TGTGCCAGCAGCTTTCCCCGACTAGCGGGATCTAGCACAGATACGCAGTATTTT	CASSFPRLAGSSTDTQYF
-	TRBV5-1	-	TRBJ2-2	TGCGCCAGCCAACCGACAGGAGAGAACACCGGGGAGCTGTTTTTT	CASQPTGENTGELFF
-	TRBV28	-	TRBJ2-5	TGTGCCAGCAGTTCCAGGGGTGGGGAGACCCAGTACTTC	CASSSRGGETQYF
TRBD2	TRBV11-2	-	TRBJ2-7	TGTGCCAGCAGCTTAGTTAGCGGGAACTCCTACGAGCAGTACTTC	CASSLVSGNSYEQYF
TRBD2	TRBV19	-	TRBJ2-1	TGTGCCAGTAGCCCCCTAGCGGGGGCCTACAATGAGCAGTTCTTC	CASSPLAGAYNEQFF
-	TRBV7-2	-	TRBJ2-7	TGTGCCAGCAGCTTAGAATCAAAGTCGGTCTACGAGCAGTACTTC	CASSLESKSVYEQYF
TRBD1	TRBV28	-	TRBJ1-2	TGTGCCAGCAGTTTACTGGACAGGGGCGGCTACACCTTC	CASSLLDRGGYTF
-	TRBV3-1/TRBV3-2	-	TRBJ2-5	TGTGCCAGCAGCCAAGTTAACTTGAAAGAGACCCAGTACTTC	CASSQVNLKETQYF
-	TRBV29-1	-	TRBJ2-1	TGCAGCGTTGCGCTAGGACAGTACAATGAGCAGTTCTTC	CSVALGQYNEQFF
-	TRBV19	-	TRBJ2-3	TGTGCCAGTAGTATTGACGGGGCAGATACGCAGTATTTT	CASSIDGADTQYF
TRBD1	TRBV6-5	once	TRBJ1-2	TGTGCCAGCACCGCGGGACAGGGGAACTATGGCTACACCTTC	CASTAGQGNYGYTF
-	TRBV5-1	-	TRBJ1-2	TGCGCCAGCAGCTTGGATCAGGCCTTCTATGGCTACACCTTC	CASSLDQAFYGYTF
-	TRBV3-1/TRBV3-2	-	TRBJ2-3	TGTGCCAGCAGCCAAGAATCCTTCGTCGGGGGTACGCAGTATTTT	CASSQESFVGGTQYF
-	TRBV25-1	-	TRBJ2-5	TGTGCCAGCAGTGAATATGGGGGACATGAGACCCAGTACTTC	CASSEYGGHETQYF
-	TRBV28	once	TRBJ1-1	TGTGCCAGCAGTTTCCTCGGGGTCGTCTCCCCAATGAACACTGAAGCTTTCTTT	CASSFLGVVSPMNTEAFF
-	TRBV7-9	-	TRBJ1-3	TGTGCCAGCAGCCCCGGGATGGGAAACACCATATATTTT	CASSPGMGNTIYF
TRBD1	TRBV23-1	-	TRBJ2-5	TGCGCCAGCAGTCAATCCGGGGTAGCAGGGGGAGAGACCCAGTACTTC	CASSQSGVAGGETQYF
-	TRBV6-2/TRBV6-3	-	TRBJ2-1	TGTGCCAGCAGTTACTCTGGTCACGGGGGCAATGAGCAGTTCTTC	CASSYSGHGGNEQFF
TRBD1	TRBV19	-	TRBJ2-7	TGTGCCAGCAAAGACAGGGCGCTGATGGAGCAGTACTTC	CASKDRALMEQYF
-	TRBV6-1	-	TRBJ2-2	TGTGCCAGCAGTGAAGCGTACTTGACCGGGGAGCTGTTTTTT	CASSEAYLTGELFF
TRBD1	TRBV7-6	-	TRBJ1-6	TGTGCCAGCAGCGGGACAGGGATATATTCACCCCTCCACTTT	CASSGTGIYSPLHF
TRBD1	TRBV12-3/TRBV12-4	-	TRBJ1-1	TGTGCCAGCAGCCTCAGGGGGTACAGTGAAGCTTTCTTT	CASSLRGYSEAFF